This TCR beta chain was profiled in a study of T cells after yellow fever vaccination. Study outcomes and limitations: Contaminating bulk clonotypes could be abundant in FACS-sorted repertoires.

In this sample, this clonotype turned up many times. As yet, its antigen is unknown. V was clipped by 5 bases and J by 0 bases; unmatched bases: 9. This CDR3 is built from 16 residues. The V gene's germline CDR1 is SGHTA and CDR2 FQGNSA. TCRdb itself ran the 5' RACE reads through MiXCR, one entry per CDR3 protein. The sample consists of about 400,000 distinct CDR3 sequences, approximately 6% of them appearing once. This clonotype was sampled from a man in his thirties or forties who received the YFV17D yellow fever vaccine. The sample in question was PBMCs, obtained 5 days after the yellow fever booster vaccination. The rearrangement links TRBV7-2 to TRBJ2-7; 8 bases map to TRBD1. CDR3 nucleotide sequence: TGTGCCAGCAGCACAGGGGGGTCACTCAGCTCCTACGAGCAGTACTTC. Its protein product is CASSTGGSLSSYEQYF.